This TCR beta chain was profiled in a study of T cell clones after liver transplantation. Turning to the study itself: Timepoints were pre-transplant, pre-withdrawal, and after withdrawal was completed or failed.

Notes on this clone: Its antigen is unidentified. At one of its ends the junction is not consistent with the germline gene, which may arise from a read error. The same CDR3 also results from other DNA sequences found in this sample.

CD3+CD4+ and CD3+CD8+ cells were FACS-sorted from thawed unstimulated PBMCs. Overall study results and limits: Compared with third party-reactive sequences, donor-reactive ones declined more, independent of withdrawal success. Graft donor-reactive T cells may have migrated into the graft rather than being deleted.

Repertoires were generated with immunoSEQ multiplex PCR, while TCRdb's copy carries only in-frame clones and drops some. In the table there are around 80,000 clones, 80% to 85% of which are singletons. Looked up from germline, CDR1 is SGHDT and CDR2 is YYEEEE. CDR3 length equals 14 residues. The clonotype originates from a human patient who received a liver transplant. Some T cells may have come from the graft donor. This chain connects TRBV5-6 to TRBJ2-7; a weak D match, TRBD2 (7 bases). Sample: CD4+ T cells from blood, taken around 45 months after liver transplant. The CDR3 reads CASSFGGAGYEQYF. Written as DNA, the CDR3 is TGTGCCAGCAGCTTTGGGGGGGCCGGGTACGAGCAATACTTC.